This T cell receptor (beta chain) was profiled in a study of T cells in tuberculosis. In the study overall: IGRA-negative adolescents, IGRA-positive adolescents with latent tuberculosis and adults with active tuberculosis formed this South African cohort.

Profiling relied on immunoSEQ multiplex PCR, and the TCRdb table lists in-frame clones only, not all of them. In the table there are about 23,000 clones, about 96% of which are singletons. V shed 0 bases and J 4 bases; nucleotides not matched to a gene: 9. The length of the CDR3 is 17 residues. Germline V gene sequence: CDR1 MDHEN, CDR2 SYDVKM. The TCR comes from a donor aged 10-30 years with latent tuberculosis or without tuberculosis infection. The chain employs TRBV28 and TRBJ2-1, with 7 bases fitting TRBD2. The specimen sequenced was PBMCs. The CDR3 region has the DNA TGTGCCAGCAGTTTATGGGCGGCTAGCGGAGTTTACAATGAGCAGTTCTTC. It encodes CASSLWAASGVYNEQFF.